One T cell receptor beta chain is described in this entry. This specimen belongs to a study of control samples from healthy donors and cancer patients. Per the germline V gene, CDR1 is SGHNT and CDR2 is YYREEE (reference sequence). The CDR3 runs to 14 residues. The V and J ends lost 0 bases and 10 bases, in that order; junction bases with no gene match: 6. Generated by immunoSEQ multiplex PCR, the TCRdb table keeps only in-frame clones and is missing some. The sample holds about 130,000 clones, 90% seen once. The origin of this receptor is a man aged 35-49 years in good health. Sequencing was carried out using blood. The chain couples TRBV5-4 to TRBJ2-1, with TRBD1 identical over 8 bases. CDR3: CASSLAAGQVEQFF. Written as DNA, the CDR3 is TGTGCCAGCAGCTTGGCCGCGGGACAGGTAGAGCAGTTCTTC.